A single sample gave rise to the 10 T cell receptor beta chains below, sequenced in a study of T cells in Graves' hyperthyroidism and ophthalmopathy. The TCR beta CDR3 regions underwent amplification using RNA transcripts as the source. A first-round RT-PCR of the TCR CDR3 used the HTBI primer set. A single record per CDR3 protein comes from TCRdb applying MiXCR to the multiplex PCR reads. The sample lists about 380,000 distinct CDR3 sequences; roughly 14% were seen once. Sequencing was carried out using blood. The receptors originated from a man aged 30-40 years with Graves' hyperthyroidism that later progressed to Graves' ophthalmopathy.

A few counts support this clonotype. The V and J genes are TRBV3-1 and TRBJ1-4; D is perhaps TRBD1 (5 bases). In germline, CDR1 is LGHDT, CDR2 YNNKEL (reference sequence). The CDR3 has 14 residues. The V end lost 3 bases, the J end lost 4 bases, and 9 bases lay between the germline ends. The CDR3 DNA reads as TGTGCCAGCAGCCATGGGGGGGGTAATGAAAAACTGTTTTTT. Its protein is CASSHGGGNEKLFF.

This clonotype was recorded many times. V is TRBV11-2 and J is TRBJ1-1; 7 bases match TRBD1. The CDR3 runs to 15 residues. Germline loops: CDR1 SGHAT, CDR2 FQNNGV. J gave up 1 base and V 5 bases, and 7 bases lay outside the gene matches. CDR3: CASSHRDRPNTEAFF. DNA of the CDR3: TGTGCCAGCAGCCACCGGGACAGACCGAACACTGAAGCTTTCTTT. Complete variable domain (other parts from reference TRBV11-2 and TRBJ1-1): EAGVAQSPRYKIIEKRQSVAFWCNPISGHATLYWYQQILGQGPKLLIQFQNNGVVDDSQLPKDRFSAERLKGVDSTLKIQPAKLEDSAVYLCASSHRDRPNTEAFFGQGTRLTVV.

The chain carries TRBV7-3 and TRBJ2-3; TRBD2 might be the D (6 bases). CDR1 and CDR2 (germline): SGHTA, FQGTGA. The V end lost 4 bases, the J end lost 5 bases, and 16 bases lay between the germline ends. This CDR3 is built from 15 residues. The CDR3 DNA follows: TGTGCCAGCAGCTCCACCGGGACTCACGGAGATACGCAGTATTTT. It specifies CASSSTGTHGDTQYF.

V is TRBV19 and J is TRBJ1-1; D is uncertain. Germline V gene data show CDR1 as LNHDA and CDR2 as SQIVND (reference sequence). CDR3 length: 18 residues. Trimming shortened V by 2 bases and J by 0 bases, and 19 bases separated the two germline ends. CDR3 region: CASSISFRSYTLNTEAFF. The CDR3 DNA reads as TGTGCCAGTAGTATATCTTTCAGGTCGTATACTTTGAACACTGAAGCTTTCTTT.

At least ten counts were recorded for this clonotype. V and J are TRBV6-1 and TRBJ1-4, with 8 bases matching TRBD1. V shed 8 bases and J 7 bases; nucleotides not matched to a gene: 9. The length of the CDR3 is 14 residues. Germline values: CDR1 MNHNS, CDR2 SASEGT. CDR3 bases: TGTGCCAGCCATATCAGGGGGCTTGGTGAAAAACTGTTTTTT. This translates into CASHIRGLGEKLFF.

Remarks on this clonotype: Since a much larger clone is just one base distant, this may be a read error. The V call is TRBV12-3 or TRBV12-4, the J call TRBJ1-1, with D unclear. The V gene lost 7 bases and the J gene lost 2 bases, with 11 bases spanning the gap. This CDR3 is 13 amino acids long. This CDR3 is CASNSKENTEAFF. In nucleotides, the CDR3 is TGTGCCAGCAATTCGAAAGAAAACACTGAAGCTTTCTTT.

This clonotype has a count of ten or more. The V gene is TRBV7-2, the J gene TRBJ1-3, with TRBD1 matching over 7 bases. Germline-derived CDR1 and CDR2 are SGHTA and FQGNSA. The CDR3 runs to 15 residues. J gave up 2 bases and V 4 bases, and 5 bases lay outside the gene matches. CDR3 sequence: CASSSHRGAGNTIYF. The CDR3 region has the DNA TGTGCCAGCAGCTCCCACAGGGGAGCTGGAAACACCATATATTTT.

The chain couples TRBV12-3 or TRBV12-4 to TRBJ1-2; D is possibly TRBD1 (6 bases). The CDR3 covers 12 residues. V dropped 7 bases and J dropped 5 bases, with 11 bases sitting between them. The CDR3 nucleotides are TGTGCCAGCACAGGGGATGGGTATGGCTACACCTTC. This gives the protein CASTGDGYGYTF.

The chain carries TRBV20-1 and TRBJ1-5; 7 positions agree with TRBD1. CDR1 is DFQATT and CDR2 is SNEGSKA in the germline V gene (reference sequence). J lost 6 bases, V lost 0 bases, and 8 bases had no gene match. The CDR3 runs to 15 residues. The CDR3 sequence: CSARDRDRASQPQHF. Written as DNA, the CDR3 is TGCAGTGCTAGAGATAGGGACAGAGCCAGTCAGCCCCAGCATTTT.

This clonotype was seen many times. The CDR3 DNA sequence: TGTGCCAGCAGTGTCTGGGGGACGACCAATCAGCCCCAGCATTTT. Its translation: CASSVWGTTNQPQHF. J is TRBJ1-5 and V is TRBV2, with D tentatively TRBD1 (5 bases). V was clipped by 4 bases and J by 3 bases, with 13 bases between them. Germline CDR1 is SNHLY and CDR2 is FYNNEI. The CDR3 spans 15 residues.